This T cell receptor beta chain was observed in a study of early T cells in non-severe SARS-CoV-2 infection. CDR1 and CDR2 from the germline V gene are SGHVS and FNYEAQ. The CDR3 runs 18 residues. V gave up 1 base and J gave up 5 bases; unmatched junction bases: 13. This clonotype was observed many times. TCRdb re-called the 5' RACE reads through MiXCR, storing one row per CDR3 protein. The sample carries 43,000 or so distinct CDR3 sequences, 3% to 4% recorded once. This chain uses TRBV7-6 with TRBJ2-1; 8 bases match TRBD2. This TCR was recovered from an adult who was a healthcare worker with PCR-confirmed SARS-CoV-2 infection or an uninfected control (not recorded which). The sequenced material came from whole blood. The CDR3 is CASSLVVFGGRLDNEQFF. Written as DNA, the CDR3 is TGTGCCAGCAGCTTAGTAGTCTTTGGCGGGAGGCTCGACAATGAGCAGTTCTTC.